These 27 T cell receptor beta chains came from one sample sequenced in a study of T cells after posttransplantation cyclophosphamide. Measured with immunoSEQ multiplex PCR; TCRdb has only the in-frame clones, and not every one. The data contain approximately 29,000 clones, 75% to 90% of them seen just once; the ten biggest clones take up 3% to 4%. Sequences were obtained from PBMCs. The source is a man aged 50 to 60.

V is TRBV2 and J is TRBJ2-5; the D is unclear. Germline V gene lookup returns CDR1 SNHLY and CDR2 FYNNEI. The CDR3 has 12 amino acids. With 6 bases removed from V and 7 bases from J, the gap between germline ends came to 12 bases. Written as DNA, the CDR3 is TGTGCCAGCAGGATAAGCGTGTGGACCCAGTACTTC. It is translated as CASRISVWTQYF.

The chain recombines TRBV30 with TRBJ1-6, with D unresolved. Trimming removed 0 bases from V and 9 bases from J, with 6 bases in between. The CDR3 covers 12 residues. Germline V gives CDR1 GTSNPN, CDR2 SVGIG (reference sequence). This CDR3 reads CAWSVRSSPLHF. CDR3 DNA: TGTGCCTGGAGTGTAAGGAGTTCACCCCTCCACTTT.

The chain couples TRBV5-1 to TRBJ2-2, with 14 positions matching TRBD2. V was clipped by 3 bases and J by 0 bases; unmatched bases: 7. Germline V gene sequence: CDR1 SGHRS, CDR2 YFSETQ. The CDR3 has 19 amino acids. Written as DNA, the CDR3 is TGCGCCAGCAGCTCAACGGGACTAGCGGGGGTAACGAACACCGGGGAGCTGTTTTTT. This sequence encodes CASSSTGLAGVTNTGELFF.

J is TRBJ2-1 and V is TRBV6-6; weak D call: TRBD2 (7 bases). In germline, CDR1 is MNHNY, CDR2 SVGAGI (reference sequence). The CDR3 sequence is 16 residues long. V was trimmed by 7 bases and J by 6 bases, leaving 22 bases between them. This CDR3 reads CASNPPGRGPFNEQFF. Here the CDR3 DNA reads TGTGCCAGCAATCCCCCTGGGCGGGGGCCCTTCAATGAGCAGTTCTTC.

V gene TRBV10-3 combines with J gene TRBJ2-7; D is undetermined. Germline V gene sequence: CDR1 ENHRY, CDR2 SYGVKD. The V end was cut by 5 bases, the J end by 1 base, with 9 bases between. The length of the CDR3 is 13 residues. The CDR3 spells CAISPPGSYEQYF. The CDR3 DNA follows: TGTGCCATCAGTCCCCCCGGTTCCTACGAGCAGTACTTC.

V gene TRBV4-2 combines with J gene TRBJ2-7; TRBD2 matches at 8 bases. The CDR3 totals 15 residues. Trimming removed 4 bases from V and 4 bases from J; junction bases left unmatched: 9. The germline gives CDR1 LGHNA, CDR2 YNFKEQ. The DNA of the CDR3 is TGTGCCAGCAGCCTCGGGACTAGAGGGTTTTACGAGCAGTACTTC. Protein sequence: CASSLGTRGFYEQYF.

This chain joins TRBV7-2 and TRBJ1-4, with D possibly matching TRBD1 (5 bases). V lost 5 bases and J 7 bases, leaving 14 bases between the germline ends. Germline V gives CDR1 SGHTA, CDR2 FQGNSA. CDR3 length: 14 amino acids. CDR3 DNA sequence: TGTGCCAGCAGCAAAGTCGGGGGGAGTGAAAAACTGTTTTTT. Its translation: CASSKVGGSEKLFF.

The chain carries TRBV30 and TRBJ2-5; no firm D call. The assigned J gene may be wrong: the sequence end matches TRBJ2-7 better. Germline CDR1 is GTSNPN and CDR2 is SVGIG (reference sequence). This CDR3 contains 10 residues. CDR3 loop: CAWSTYEQYF. The CDR3 DNA sequence: TGTGCCTGGAGTACCTACGAGCAGTACTTC.

This chain links TRBV21-1 with TRBJ1-4; the D segment call TRBD1 is taken from the table without a DNA check. TRBV21-1 constitutes a pseudogene. This CDR3 region has 18 residues. The DNA of the CDR3 is TGTGCCAGCATGGACAGGGAGTCTCCGAGCGTCACCAATGAAAAACTGTTTTTT. This codes for CASMDRESPSVTNEKLFF.

The J gene is TRBJ1-1, the V gene TRBV4-2, with a weak D call TRBD1 (6 bases). The V end lost 4 bases, the J end lost 8 bases, and 14 bases lay between the germline ends. Per germline, CDR1 LGHNA and CDR2 YNFKEQ. This CDR3 has 13 amino acids. The CDR3 DNA follows: TGTGCCAGCAGCCCAGCAGGCAGGGGCGAAGCTTTCTTT. Protein: CASSPAGRGEAFF.

This sequence joins TRBV6-1 and TRBJ1-3, with D perhaps matching TRBD1 (5 bases). CDR1 and CDR2 (germline): MNHNS, SASEGT. V shed 5 bases and J shed 0 bases, with 8 bases lying between them. The CDR3 loop spans 14 amino acids. This CDR3 reads CASSSTDSGNTIYF. The CDR3 region has the DNA TGTGCCAGCAGTTCGACAGACTCTGGAAACACCATATATTTT.

CDR3 protein: CSVGNFYGYTF. The CDR3 nucleotides are TGCAGCGTTGGAAACTTCTATGGCTACACCTTC. This chain connects TRBV29-1 to TRBJ1-2; D not resolved. Germline V gene data show CDR1 as SQVTM and CDR2 as ANQGSEA. The V end was cut by 4 bases, the J end by 4 bases, with 7 bases between. The CDR3 is made up of 11 amino acids.

This chain links TRBV5-5 with TRBJ1-4; D is perhaps TRBD1 (6 bases). The CDR3 loop spans 15 amino acids. V dropped 7 bases and J dropped 8 bases, with 21 bases sitting between them. Germline V lookup: CDR1 SGHKS, CDR2 YYEKEE (reference sequence). For the CDR3, the DNA is TGTGCCAGCGGTAGTATGGGGGCGGAGAAAGAAAAACTGTTTTTT. Translated, it gives CASGSMGAEKEKLFF.

This sequence joins TRBV14 and TRBJ1-2; TRBD1 aligns across 7 bases. The junction had 3 bases not matched to a gene; V was cut back by 6 bases and J by 2 bases. Germline CDR1 and CDR2: SGHDN and FVKESK. CDR3 length: 13 amino acids. CDR3 residues: CASRETGNYGYTF. The DNA of the CDR3 is TGTGCCAGCAGGGAGACAGGGAACTATGGCTACACCTTC.

J is TRBJ2-1 and V is TRBV4-2; tentatively, D is TRBD2 (6 bases). Germline loops: CDR1 LGHNA, CDR2 YNFKEQ. Deletions cut 0 bases from V and 7 bases from J, with 19 bases between. The CDR3 contains 17 residues. CDR3 protein: CASSQDLAHHYSNEQFF. The CDR3 DNA is TGTGCCAGCAGCCAAGATCTAGCGCATCATTATTCTAATGAGCAGTTCTTC.

The genes are TRBV5-4 and TRBJ2-1; a weak D match, TRBD2 (5 bases). Germline-derived CDR1 and CDR2 are SGHNT and YYREEE (reference sequence). This CDR3 contains 13 residues. Trimming took off 4 bases at V and 5 bases at J, with 10 bases between the two ends. The CDR3 reads CASSDPEDNEQFF. CDR3 nucleotides: TGTGCCAGCAGCGACCCGGAGGACAATGAGCAGTTCTTC.

The chain employs TRBV27 and TRBJ2-3; TRBD1 matches 7 bases. The CDR3 totals 15 residues. Trimming removed 6 bases from V and 2 bases from J; junction bases left unmatched: 8. CDR1 and CDR2 (germline): MNHEY, SMNVEV (reference sequence). Here the CDR3 DNA reads TGTGCCAGCAGCGAGACAGGGCGGGCCACAGATACGCAGTATTTT. Encoded protein: CASSETGRATDTQYF.

V usage is TRBV12-5 and J usage is TRBJ2-3, with no clear D. CDR1 and CDR2 (germline): LGHNT, FRNRAP. Between the trimmed V and J ends, which lost 2 bases and 1 base, there was a span of 13 bases. The CDR3 has 16 residues. The CDR3 spells CASGLLRGEGTDTQYF. The DNA for the CDR3 is TGTGCTAGTGGTTTGCTTAGAGGCGAAGGCACAGATACGCAGTATTTT. Looking up the rest from reference TRBV12-5 and TRBJ2-3 gives the full variable domain: DARVTQTPRHKVTEMGQEVTMRCQPILGHNTVFWYRQTMMQGLELLAYFRNRAPLDDSGMPKDRFSAEMPDATLATLKIQPSEPRDSAVYFCASGLLRGEGTDTQYFGPGTRLTVL.

The genes are TRBV18 and TRBJ2-5; the match to TRBD2 covers 7 bases. Germline values: CDR1 KGHSH, CDR2 LQKENI. The CDR3 totals 14 residues. J lost 3 bases, V lost 3 bases, and 4 bases had no gene match. Written as DNA, the CDR3 is TGTGCCAGCTCACCGCTCAGCGGGGAAGAGACCCAGTACTTC. The encoded protein is CASSPLSGEETQYF. The variable domain in full, with the rest retrieved from reference TRBV18 and TRBJ2-5, is NAGVMQNPRHLVRRRGQEARLRCSPMKGHSHVYWYRQLPEEGLKFMVYLQKENIIDESGMPKERFSAEFPKEGPSILRIQQVVRGDSAAYFCASSPLSGEETQYFGPGTRLLVL.

V is TRBV18 and J is TRBJ1-3; no clear D. Germline V CDR1 and CDR2: KGHSH, LQKENI. V was cut by 3 bases and J by 0 bases, with 9 bases left in between. The CDR3 spans 15 residues. CDR3 coding DNA: TGTGCCAGCTCACCCCAGGTGCCCTCTGGAAACACCATATATTTT. Its translation: CASSPQVPSGNTIYF.

This chain uses TRBV6-1 with TRBJ2-7, with no clear D. Trimming stripped 6 bases from V and 0 bases from J, with 15 bases between. The CDR3 has 15 residues. The germline CDR1 and CDR2 sequences are MNHNS and SASEGT. The CDR3 loop reads CASRTYRLTSYEQYF. CDR3 sequence (DNA): TGTGCCAGCAGGACTTATAGGCTGACCTCCTACGAGCAGTACTTC.

The chain links TRBV30 to TRBJ2-2; no firm D call. CDR1 and CDR2 from the germline V gene are GTSNPN and SVGIG (reference sequence). The V gene lost 2 bases and the J gene lost 0 bases, with 4 bases spanning the gap. The CDR3 has 13 amino acids. The CDR3 loop is CAWSSANTGELFF. The CDR3 nucleotides are TGTGCCTGGAGTTCCGCGAACACCGGGGAGCTGTTTTTT.

The rearrangement joins TRBV4-1 to TRBJ2-3; 9 bases match TRBD1. Germline V lookup: CDR1 MGHRA, CDR2 YSYEKL. The CDR3 is made up of 15 amino acids. Trimming cost V 4 bases and J 3 bases; bases outside gene matches: 5. CDR3: CASSPSGQGTDTQYF. Written as DNA, the CDR3 is TGCGCCAGCAGCCCATCGGGACAGGGTACAGATACGCAGTATTTT.

V and J are TRBV7-3 and TRBJ2-1; TRBD1 is a possible D gene (6 bases). This CDR3 region has 15 residues. Germline V gene data show CDR1 as SGHTA and CDR2 as FQGTGA. Trimming took off 2 bases at V and 4 bases at J, with 12 bases between the two ends. The CDR3 is CASSLQGMEYNEQFF. CDR3 nucleotide sequence: TGTGCCAGCAGCTTACAGGGGATGGAATACAATGAGCAGTTCTTC.

This clone was detected only once. The chain links TRBV6-6 to TRBJ1-2; tentative D call: TRBD1 (6 bases). Germline loops: CDR1 MNHNY, CDR2 SVGAGI (reference sequence). V lost 8 bases and J 8 bases, leaving 12 bases between the germline ends. The length of the CDR3 is 11 residues. CDR3 coding DNA: TGTGCCAGCTCCAGGGGCAGCGGCTACACCTTC. The encoded protein is CASSRGSGYTF.

This chain connects TRBV19 to TRBJ2-3, with D perhaps TRBD1 (6 bases). V lost 4 bases and J lost 2, with 19 bases in between. The V gene's germline CDR1 is LNHDA and CDR2 SQIVND (reference sequence). CDR3 length: 17 residues. CDR3 loop: CASSTQGTKPHTDTQYF. The CDR3 DNA reads as TGTGCCAGTAGTACCCAGGGGACAAAGCCACACACAGATACGCAGTATTTT.

V and J are TRBV6-1 and TRBJ1-1; no clear D. V was cut by 4 bases and J by 5 bases, with 8 bases left in between. This CDR3 is 12 amino acids long. Germline CDR1 and CDR2: MNHNS and SASEGT. The CDR3 DNA reads TGTGCCAGCAGTGCCAGGCCTACTGAAGCTTTCTTT. Protein sequence: CASSARPTEAFF.